A single T cell receptor beta chain is shown here with its context. This clone occurred once. Its cognate antigen has yet to be identified. It has no much larger one-base neighbor in the sample; base qualities were not kept. Relative to germline, V is 2 bases shorter and J is 6 bases shorter, with 16 bases between their ends. Its CDR3 holds 16 amino acids, cysteine through phenylalanine. CDR3 DNA is the only sequence kept; it has 48 bases, read in frame from the first base. CDR1 LGHDT and CDR2 YNNKEL are derived from the germline V gene (reference sequence). The data were obtained in a study of T cell responses to AZD1222 COVID-19 vaccine (dated by TCRdb to the early 2020s). About the investigation overall: A total of 233 trial participants underwent TCR sequencing, of whom about 210 received two doses of AZD1222 and about 25 received two doses of the MenACWY control vaccine. Trial participants were enrolled by age into subgroups of 18-55, 56-69 and 70-plus years, and roughly 150, 30 and 60 TCR-sequenced participants, respectively, were included in these subgroups.

The CDR3 regions of human TCRbeta chains were subjected to immunosequencing. The paper's data handling went like this. Repertoire TCRs were checked for matches against a reference library of SARS-CoV-2-specific TCRs that had been generated using the MIRA antigen-specificity platform. Breadth was defined as the fraction of unique TCRs that were SARS-CoV-2-associated. Depth was defined as the fraction of total T cells that were SARS-CoV-2-associated. Using the MIRA data, every spike-specific TCR was mapped to the spike region that the TCR reacted to and assigned to either a CD4 or a CD8 class. Log10-transformed breadth and depth values were compared by one-way ANOVA with Sidak's multiple comparisons tests. TCRdb retrieved this table from immuneACCESS and kept in-frame rearrangements only. Not all clones are present; in checked studies, unresolved V genes account for under half, and no reason is known for the remainder. That table furnishes V, J and clone size, whereas the DNA furnished D and trimming. The sample table shows 140,000 to 150,000 clones, and around 90% are seen once. The top ten hold approximately 5.6% of the sample.

The time point label, as the study defines it: about 28 days (+/-7) after the second vaccine dose. This specimen's treatment or condition label, interpreted: meningococcal conjugate vaccine given as trial control. Vaccinee samples came from UK trials COV001 and COV002, including a single-blind randomized controlled phase 2/3 trial of AZD1222 (ChAdOx1 nCoV-19) in healthy adults. Trial participant PBMC samples were collected at day 0 and day 28 after the second dose for TCRbeta chain sequencing. Results the study describes overall, beyond this receptor: Participants were mostly white British, with more females than males. The authors suggested clonal diversity may have been underestimated. Reportedly, almost half of the unique spike-specific TCRs recognized epitopes lying outside the regions that are mutated in the B.1.351 and B.1.1.7 variants. In the small 56-69-year group, the increase in depth fell short of significance, most likely because of low power. CD4 TCRs associated with the vaccine covered the entire spike protein, and the dominant responses were in regions 160-218 and 743-854. Spike-specific TCR breadth and depth rose significantly after two AZD1222 doses compared with day 0 and with MenACWY recipients. Conclusions about previously exposed vaccinees were limited because only six AZD1222 recipients were SARS-CoV-2 seropositive at baseline. Because no day 14 peak-response samples were available, repertoires were characterized only after the peak T cell response.

The rearranged chain carries TRBV3-1 (or the pseudogene TRBV3-2) and TRBJ2-2; TRBD1 might be the D gene, on 5 matching bases. The sample in question was peripheral blood, obtained 28 days after the second dose of the MenACWY control vaccine. The clonotype was recovered from an adult who received the MenACWY meningococcal vaccine as a control. The encoded CDR3 is CASSQRTSSLPGELFF. The bases are TGTGCCAGCAGCCAAAGGACATCCAGTCTCCCCGGGGAGCTGTTTTTT.